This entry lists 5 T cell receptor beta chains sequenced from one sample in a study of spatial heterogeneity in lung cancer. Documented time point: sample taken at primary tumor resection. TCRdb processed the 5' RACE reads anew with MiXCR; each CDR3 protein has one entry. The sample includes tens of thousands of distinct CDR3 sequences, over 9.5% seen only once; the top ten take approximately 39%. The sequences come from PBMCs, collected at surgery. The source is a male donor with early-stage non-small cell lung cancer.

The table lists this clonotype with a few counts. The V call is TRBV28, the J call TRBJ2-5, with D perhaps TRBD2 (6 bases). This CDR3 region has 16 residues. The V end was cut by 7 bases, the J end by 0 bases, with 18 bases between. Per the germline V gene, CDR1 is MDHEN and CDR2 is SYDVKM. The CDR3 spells CASNPSGGVNQETQYF. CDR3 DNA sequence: TGTGCCAGCAATCCCAGTGGCGGGGTTAACCAAGAGACCCAGTACTTC.

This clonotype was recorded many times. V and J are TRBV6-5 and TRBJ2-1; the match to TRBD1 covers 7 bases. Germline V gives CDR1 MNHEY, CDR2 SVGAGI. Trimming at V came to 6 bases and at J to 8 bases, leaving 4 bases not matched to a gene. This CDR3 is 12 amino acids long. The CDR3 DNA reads TGTGCCAGCAGCTATCAGGGGGATGAGCAGTTCTTC. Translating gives CASSYQGDEQFF.

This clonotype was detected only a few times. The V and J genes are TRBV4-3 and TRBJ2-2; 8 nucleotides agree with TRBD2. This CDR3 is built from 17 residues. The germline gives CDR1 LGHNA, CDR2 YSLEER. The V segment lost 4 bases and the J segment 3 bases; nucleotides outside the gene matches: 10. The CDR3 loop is CASSLPPAGGDTGELFF. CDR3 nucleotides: TGCGCCAGCAGCCTCCCCCCGGCGGGGGGAGACACCGGGGAGCTGTTTTTT.

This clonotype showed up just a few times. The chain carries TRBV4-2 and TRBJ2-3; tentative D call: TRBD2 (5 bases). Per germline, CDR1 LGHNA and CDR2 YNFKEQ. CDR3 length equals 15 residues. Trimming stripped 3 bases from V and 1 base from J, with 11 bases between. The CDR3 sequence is CASSHRGSRTDTQYF. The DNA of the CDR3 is TGTGCCAGCAGCCACCGAGGGTCCCGCACAGATACGCAGTATTTT.

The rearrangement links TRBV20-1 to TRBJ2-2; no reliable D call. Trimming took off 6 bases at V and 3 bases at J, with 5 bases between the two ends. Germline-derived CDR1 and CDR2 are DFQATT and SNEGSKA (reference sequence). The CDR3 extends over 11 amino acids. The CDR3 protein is CSASYTGELFF. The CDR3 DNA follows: TGCAGTGCCAGCTACACCGGGGAGCTGTTTTTT.